The 23 T cell receptor beta chains below were found in one sample sequenced in a study of OX40 agonist ivuxolimab in advanced cancers. TCRdb's copy holds only in-frame clones and misses some; the assay was immunoSEQ multiplex PCR. The table has 50,000 to 65,000 clones, 86% seen once. The source was CD4+ or CD8+ T cells sorted from blood, collected in a trial of the OX40 agonist ivuxolimab. These TCRs come from an adult with an advanced solid tumor such as melanoma, head and neck, liver or kidney cancer.

Here the CDR3 DNA reads TGTGCCAGCAGTTATCACATCGCGGGTTCCTACGAGCAGTACTTC. Encoded protein: CASSYHIAGSYEQYF. This rearrangement joins TRBV6-5 to TRBJ2-7, with D tentatively TRBD2 (5 bases). V shed 3 bases and J shed 1 base, with 13 bases lying between them. Germline V gene lookup returns CDR1 MNHEY and CDR2 SVGAGI. The CDR3 is 15 residues long.

The chain joins TRBV2 to TRBJ2-3; 12 nucleotides align to TRBD2. J lost 4 bases, V lost 8 bases, and 4 bases had no gene match. This CDR3 is built from 14 residues. The germline V gene has CDR1 SNHLY and CDR2 FYNNEI. The CDR3 DNA sequence: TGTGCCAGCTACGGGACTAGCGGGTCAGATACGCAGTATTTT. Protein product: CASYGTSGSDTQYF.

The V call is TRBV4-3, the J call TRBJ1-5; D not certain. The CDR3 loop spans 13 amino acids. V was shortened by 4 bases and J by 2 bases, with 6 bases between the two germline ends. From germline, CDR1 is LGHNA and CDR2 YSLEER. The CDR3 DNA sequence: TGCGCCAGCAGCCCCGGGGGCAATCAGCCCCAGCATTTT. Translated, it gives CASSPGGNQPQHF.

V is TRBV13 and J is TRBJ2-1; D perhaps matches TRBD2 (5 bases). There are 16 residues in the CDR3. V lost 0 bases to trimming and J lost 5 bases, with 14 bases between them. The germline CDR1 and CDR2 sequences are PRHDT and FYEKMQ (reference sequence). The CDR3 protein is CASSLGLRGWDNEQFF. CDR3 nucleotide sequence: TGTGCCAGCAGCTTAGGCCTCCGGGGATGGGACAATGAGCAGTTCTTC.

The rearrangement links TRBV29-1 to TRBJ2-7, with TRBD1 as a possible D gene (6 bases). The ends were cut back, 1 base at V and 2 bases at J, with 9 bases in the middle. The length of the CDR3 is 13 residues. Looked up from germline, CDR1 is SQVTM and CDR2 is ANQGSEA. The CDR3, as DNA: TGCAGCGTTGAAGGACAGGCCCCCTACGAGCAGTACTTC. Translating it yields CSVEGQAPYEQYF.

The chain uses TRBV10-3 and TRBJ2-7; 9 nucleotides match TRBD1. The CDR3 spans 13 residues. Germline V lookup: CDR1 ENHRY, CDR2 SYGVKD. Unmatched junction bases numbered 4, after V lost 5 bases and J lost 5 bases. CDR3 sequence (DNA): TGTGCCATCAGTCCGGGACAGGGTGACGAGCAGTACTTC. This gives the protein CAISPGQGDEQYF.

The V gene is TRBV2, the J gene TRBJ1-2; 11 bases match TRBD1. Germline V gene sequence: CDR1 SNHLY, CDR2 FYNNEI. J lost 4 bases, V lost 5 bases, and 6 bases had no gene match. CDR3 length equals 15 residues. The CDR3 here is CASSSGTGGVYGYTF. DNA for the CDR3: TGTGCCAGCAGTTCCGGGACAGGGGGGGTCTATGGCTACACCTTC. Complete variable domain (other parts from reference TRBV2 and TRBJ1-2): EPEVTQTPSHQVTQMGQEVILRCVPISNHLYFYWYRQILGQKVEFLVSFYNNEISEKSEIFDDQFSVERPDGSNFTLKIRSTKLEDSAMYFCASSSGTGGVYGYTFGSGTRLTVV.

The gene calls are TRBV19 and TRBJ2-2; 10 bases line up with TRBD2. The CDR3 has 16 residues. The V gene end was trimmed by 1 base and the J gene end by 8 bases; junction bases not matched to a gene: 7. Germline-derived CDR1 and CDR2 are LNHDA and SQIVND (reference sequence). CDR3 loop: CASSIARTSGYGELFF. In DNA form, the CDR3 reads TGTGCCAGTAGTATAGCTAGGACTAGCGGCTATGGGGAGCTGTTTTTT. The full variable domain, its missing parts supplied by reference TRBV19 and TRBJ2-2, is DGGITQSPKYLFRKEGQNVTLSCEQNLNHDAMYWYRQDPGQGLRLIYYSQIVNDFQKGDIAEGYSVSREKKESFPLTVTSAQKNPTAFYLCASSIARTSGYGELFFGEGSRLTVL.

Turning to this clone: Germline and junction disagree at one end, which may indicate a read error. This sequence joins TRBV9 and TRBJ1-1, with no clear D. CDR3 length: 14 amino acids. The germline gives CDR1 SGDLS, CDR2 YYNGEE. The CDR3 DNA is TGTGCCAGCAGCGCAAGACATAGGTCTGCTGAAACTTTCTTT. This translates into CASSARHRSAETFF.

This chain links TRBV5-1 with TRBJ2-1; 8 nucleotides agree with TRBD2. CDR1 is SGHRS and CDR2 is YFSETQ in the germline V gene. V was clipped by 4 bases and J by 6 bases; unmatched bases: 9. The length of the CDR3 is 15 residues. The CDR3 is CASSEGLGSRNEQFF. DNA of the CDR3: TGCGCCAGCAGCGAGGGACTAGGGTCCCGCAATGAGCAGTTCTTC.

As to this clone: Different DNA sequences within this sample yield the same CDR3. The chain combines TRBV4-1 with TRBJ1-3; tentatively, D is TRBD1 (5 bases). The CDR3 has 17 residues. V was pared by 1 base and J by 0 bases, with 13 bases between. CDR1 MGHRA and CDR2 YSYEKL come from the germline V gene. DNA for the CDR3: TGCGCCAGCAGCCAAGCTAGAGGGGAAAACTCTGGAAACACCATATATTTT. Protein sequence: CASSQARGENSGNTIYF.

This clone was picked up a small number of times. The rearrangement uses TRBV19 and TRBJ1-2; D may be TRBD1 (5 bases). The CDR3 totals 13 residues. With 4 bases removed from V and 4 bases from J, the gap between germline ends came to 10 bases. Germline CDR1 and CDR2: LNHDA and SQIVND (reference sequence). The CDR3 loop reads CASSTLDTYGYTF. CDR3 DNA sequence: TGTGCCAGTAGTACTTTGGACACCTATGGCTACACCTTC.

The chain couples TRBV14 to TRBJ2-3, with D possibly called TRBD1 or TRBD2 (5 bases each). The CDR3 contains 15 residues. Germline CDR1 SGHDN, CDR2 FVKESK. The V and J ends lost 5 bases and 0 bases respectively, with 12 bases between them. Here the CDR3 reads CASSLGVSSTDTQYF. The DNA for the CDR3 is TGTGCCAGCAGCTTGGGGGTCTCTAGCACAGATACGCAGTATTTT.

This chain links TRBV19 with TRBJ2-1, with TRBD2 identical over 11 bases. The CDR3 covers 15 residues. Germline CDR1 is LNHDA and CDR2 is SQIVND (reference sequence). J gave up 8 bases and V 7 bases, and 10 bases lay outside the gene matches. The CDR3 nucleotides are TGTGCCAGTAACCCACTAGCGGGAGAAAACTATGAGCAGTTCTTC. Amino acid sequence: CASNPLAGENYEQFF.

This chain joins TRBV30 and TRBJ2-1; D perhaps matches TRBD2 (5 bases). Germline V CDR1 and CDR2: GTSNPN, SVGIG (reference sequence). Trimming cost V 0 bases and J 13 bases, with 10 bases left between them. The CDR3 is 11 residues long. CDR3 in DNA: TGTGCCTGGAGTGTAGAGCTAGCTCAGTTCTTC. The encoded protein is CAWSVELAQFF.

The chain carries TRBV5-1 and TRBJ2-5; tentative D call: TRBD1 (5 bases). V shed 0 bases and J shed 0 bases, with 6 bases lying between them. Germline CDR1 reads SGHRS; CDR2 reads YFSETQ. The CDR3 length is 14 residues. In DNA form, the CDR3 reads TGCGCCAGCAGCTTGGAGGGGAACCAAGAGACCCAGTACTTC. This gives the protein CASSLEGNQETQYF.

V gene TRBV7-2 combines with J gene TRBJ2-7, with TRBD2 matching 10 bases. This CDR3 is built from 16 residues. Germline V gene data show CDR1 as SGHTA and CDR2 as FQGNSA. V lost 5 bases, J lost 6 bases, and 13 bases stayed unmatched. In DNA, the CDR3 is TGTGCCAGCAGCAGTACTAGCGGGGTTCCTTCCCTCGAGCAGTACTTC. Its protein is CASSSTSGVPSLEQYF.

The chain links TRBV27 to TRBJ2-2; TRBD2 matches 8 bases. The CDR3 consists of 20 residues. Germline trimming cut 0 bases from V and 2 bases from J; bases unmatched to any gene: 14. Per germline, CDR1 MNHEY and CDR2 SMNVEV (reference sequence). CDR3 sequence reads: CASSLSAALADVINTGELFF. DNA of the CDR3: TGTGCCAGCAGTTTATCGGCCGCACTAGCGGACGTTATTAACACCGGGGAGCTGTTTTTT.

The V and J genes are TRBV11-2 and TRBJ1-4; D call uncertain. Between the trimmed V and J ends, which lost 2 bases and 4 bases, there was a span of 11 bases. The CDR3 has 15 residues. Germline V gene data show CDR1 as SGHAT and CDR2 as FQNNGV. DNA for the CDR3: TGTGCCAGCAGCTTATCTGTAGAGATTAATGAAAAACTGTTTTTT. As protein: CASSLSVEINEKLFF.

The chain has TRBV27 and TRBJ2-4, with TRBD2 matching over 8 bases. Looked up from germline, CDR1 is MNHEY and CDR2 is SMNVEV (reference sequence). This CDR3 region has 15 residues. V lost 7 bases to trimming and J lost 6 bases; unmatched junction nucleotides: 11. The CDR3 coding sequence is TGTGCCAGCACCAGCCGTCCGCTAGCGGGAAACATTCAGTACTTC. This translates into CASTSRPLAGNIQYF.

V gene TRBV5-5 combines with J gene TRBJ2-5, with D perhaps being TRBD1 or TRBD2 (5 bases each). Looked up from germline, CDR1 is SGHKS and CDR2 is YYEKEE (reference sequence). The CDR3 runs 14 residues. Trimming stripped 2 bases from V and 2 bases from J, with 10 bases between. CDR3 in amino acids: CASSLRGVQETQYF. Here the CDR3 DNA reads TGTGCCAGCAGCTTACGAGGGGTTCAAGAGACCCAGTACTTC.

This sequence joins TRBV28 and TRBJ2-5, with 10 bases that match TRBD2. Losses at the gene ends were 3 bases for V and 8 bases for J; bases not matched to a gene: 6. The CDR3 has 14 residues. From germline, CDR1 is MDHEN and CDR2 SYDVKM. This CDR3 reads CASSFRASGGTQYF. The CDR3 DNA sequence: TGTGCCAGCAGTTTTAGAGCTAGCGGGGGAACCCAGTACTTC.

This chain connects TRBV7-2 to TRBJ2-7; 7 positions agree with TRBD2. The length of the CDR3 is 16 residues. Germline V CDR1 and CDR2: SGHTA, FQGNSA. J gave up 3 bases and V 1 base, and 9 bases lay outside the gene matches. The DNA for the CDR3 is TGTGCCAGCAGCTTAGGGGGTGAGCGGGGAGGCTACGAGCAGTACTTC. This encodes CASSLGGERGGYEQYF.